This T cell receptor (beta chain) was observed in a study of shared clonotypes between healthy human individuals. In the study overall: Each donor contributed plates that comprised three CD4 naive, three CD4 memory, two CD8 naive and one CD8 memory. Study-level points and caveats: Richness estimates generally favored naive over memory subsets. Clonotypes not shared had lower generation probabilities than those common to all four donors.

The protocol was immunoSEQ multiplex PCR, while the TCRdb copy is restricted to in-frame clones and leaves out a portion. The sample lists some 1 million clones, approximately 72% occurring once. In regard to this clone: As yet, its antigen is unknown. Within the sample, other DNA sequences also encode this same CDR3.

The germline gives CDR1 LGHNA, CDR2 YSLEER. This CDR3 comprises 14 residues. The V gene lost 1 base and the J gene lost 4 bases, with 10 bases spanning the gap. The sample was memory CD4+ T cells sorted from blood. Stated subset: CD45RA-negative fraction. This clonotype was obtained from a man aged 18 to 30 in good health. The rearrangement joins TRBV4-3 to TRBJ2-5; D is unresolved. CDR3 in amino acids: CASSQGVGPETQYF. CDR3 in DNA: TGCGCCAGCAGCCAAGGGGTAGGGCCAGAGACCCAGTACTTC.